This is a list of T cell receptor beta chains from one sample in a study of T cell changes during pregnancy in multiple sclerosis. Assay: immunoSEQ multiplex PCR; the TCRdb copy retains only in-frame clones and omits some. Altogether around 63,000 clones are present, 92% being singletons, with the ten largest covering less than 3%. Sample: peripheral blood, taken in the third trimester of pregnancy. The source is a female donor in good health, enrolled as a control in a pregnancy study. Both conserved end residues are part of each CDR3. The D gene is left open where the match is weak. Size tells how often a clone was seen (once, few, many) or the class of an expanded clone, and some rows leave it out.

j_call v_call clone_size d_call cdr3_nt cdr3_aa
TRBJ2-5 TRBV5-4 NA NA TGTGCCAGCAGCGAGGGTTGGGAGACCCAGTACTTC CASSEGWETQYF
TRBJ2-7 TRBV5-4 NA TRBD2 TGTGCCAGCAATTCCGCCCCTTTAGCGGGGGGGCCGCACGAGCAGTACTTC CASNSAPLAGGPHEQYF
TRBJ2-7 TRBV5-8 once NA TGTGCCAGCAGCTTGGTCGGGATCCACGAGCAGTACTTC CASSLVGIHEQYF
TRBJ1-1 TRBV6-5 NA NA TGTGCCAGCAACAGAAGGGGCGCTTGGGACACTGAAGCTTTCTTT CASNRRGAWDTEAFF
TRBJ2-5 TRBV6-4 once TRBD2 TGTGCCAGCAGTGACACTAGCGGGGGGCAAGAGACCCAGTACTTC CASSDTSGGQETQYF
TRBJ2-5 TRBV12-5 NA TRBD2 TGTGCTAGTGGAGCTAGCGGGGGGCGGGAGACCCAGTACTTC CASGASGGRETQYF
TRBJ2-1 TRBV11-3 NA NA TGTGCCAGCAGCTTAGTCTTTAGCTCCTACAATGAGCAGTTCTTC CASSLVFSSYNEQFF
TRBJ1-1 TRBV7-9 NA NA TGTGCCAGCAGCCCCGCCGGGAGGGAAGCTTTCTTT CASSPAGREAFF
TRBJ2-5 TRBV5-5 NA NA TGTGCCAGCAGCTTGATCGTCCCCCCGGCCCAGTACTTC CASSLIVPPAQYF
TRBJ2-2 TRBV18 NA TRBD2 TGTGCCAGCTCACCTCGGACTAGCTTTGCCGGGGAGCTGTTTTTT CASSPRTSFAGELFF
TRBJ1-4 TRBV19 NA NA TGTGCCAGTAGTATAGATAAGGGGATAGGATCTAATGAAAAACTGTTTTTT CASSIDKGIGSNEKLFF
TRBJ1-2 TRBV4-2 NA TRBD1 TGTGCCAGCAGCCAAGATTCGAGGGGGCAGGGTGGCTACACCTTC CASSQDSRGQGGYTF
TRBJ1-1 TRBV29-1 NA TRBD1 TGCAGCGTTGGACCTAGGACAGGTTTTCCGATGAACACTGAAGCTTTCTTT CSVGPRTGFPMNTEAFF
TRBJ2-5 TRBV7-2 NA TRBD2 TGTGCCAGCAGCTTAGGGGTAGCGGGGTCCCAAGAGACCCAGTACTTC CASSLGVAGSQETQYF
TRBJ2-7 TRBV6-1 NA TRBD2 TGTGCCAGCAGTGATAGGTCCCGGACTAGCGGGAGCTCCTACGAGCAGTACTTC CASSDRSRTSGSSYEQYF
TRBJ1-2 TRBV11-2 NA NA TGTGCCAGCAGTCCCGCCCTAAACCCAGGGTTGTACTATGGCTACACCTTC CASSPALNPGLYYGYTF
TRBJ1-1 TRBV6-5 few TRBD1 TGTGCCAGCAGTTACGGGGGGACAGGGAGGGGTGAAGCTTTCTTT CASSYGGTGRGEAFF
TRBJ1-3 TRBV6-5 NA NA TGTGCCAGCAGTTACAGCGGGGGCCCTGGAAACACCATATATTTT CASSYSGGPGNTIYF
TRBJ2-3 TRBV27 few NA TGTGCCAGCAGGCGGGCAGGGGGCACAGATACGCAGTATTTT CASRRAGGTDTQYF
TRBJ2-5 TRBV18 NA NA TGTGCCAGCTCACCATTTGTGTTACAAGAGACCCAGTACTTC CASSPFVLQETQYF
TRBJ1-2 TRBV28 NA TRBD1 TGTGCCAGCAGTTTAGGACAGGGCTCCTATGGCTACACCTTC CASSLGQGSYGYTF
TRBJ1-2 TRBV10-3 NA TRBD1 TGTGCCATCAGAGGACAGGGCGGCTATGGCTACACCTTC CAIRGQGGYGYTF
TRBJ2-1 TRBV19 NA TRBD1 TGTGCCAGTAGTCTCGACAGGGGGATGGTTAATGAGCAGTTCTTC CASSLDRGMVNEQFF
TRBJ2-2 TRBV6-5 few TRBD1 TGTGCCAGCAGGTACAGGGGTTCGAACACCGGGGAGCTGTTTTTT CASRYRGSNTGELFF
TRBJ2-1 TRBV4-2 NA TRBD2 TGTGCCAGCAGCCAGGACCCTAGCGGGGGGGCCGGTGAGCAGTTCTTC CASSQDPSGGAGEQFF
TRBJ2-5 TRBV5-6 NA NA TGTGCCAGCAGCTTATTGGATAGGGGCCAGTACTTC CASSLLDRGQYF
TRBJ1-3 TRBV14 once NA TGTGCCAGCAGGACGAGAGGGTCTGGAAACACCATATATTTT CASRTRGSGNTIYF
TRBJ2-2 TRBV7-2 NA NA TGTGCCAGCAGCTTAGGTACAGGGAGCACCGGGGAGCTGTTTTTT CASSLGTGSTGELFF
TRBJ2-7 TRBV9 NA NA TGTGCCAGCAGCGTAGTACCAGGGCGGGAGCAGTACTTC CASSVVPGREQYF
TRBJ2-3 TRBV7-2 NA TRBD2 TGTGCCAGCAAGGAGCGGGGGGGCTGGGGCACAGATACGCAGTATTTT CASKERGGWGTDTQYF
TRBJ1-4 TRBV9 NA TRBD1 TGTGCCAGCAGCGTCCGACAGGGGCCTAATGAAAAACTGTTTTTT CASSVRQGPNEKLFF
TRBJ2-7 TRBV15 NA TRBD2 TGTGCCACCAGCAGAGGGTTGGGACTAGCGGGTTTTGACTCCTACGAGCAGTACTTC CATSRGLGLAGFDSYEQYF
TRBJ2-5 TRBV5-4 NA NA TGTGCCAGCAGCTTGGGGTTATTGGGGGGTCAAGAGACCCAGTACTTC CASSLGLLGGQETQYF
TRBJ1-1 TRBV6-1 NA TRBD1 TGTGCCAGCACCATCGACAGGGGGCAGAGAACTTTCTTT CASTIDRGQRTFF
TRBJ1-1 TRBV12-5 few TRBD1 TGTGCTAGTGGACGGACAGGGGCTGAAGCTTTCTTT CASGRTGAEAFF
TRBJ1-2 TRBV5-4 NA NA TGTGCCAGCAGCTTGGCCTTTGGGGGAGGGTATGGCTACACCTTC CASSLAFGGGYGYTF
TRBJ2-3 TRBV7-3 NA NA TGTGCCAGCAGCTTGAACATGGGCTCAGATACGCAGTATTTT CASSLNMGSDTQYF
TRBJ1-2 TRBV29-1 NA NA TGCAGCGTCAACGGTCTTTATGGCTACACCTTC CSVNGLYGYTF
TRBJ1-1 TRBV7-8 NA NA TGTGCCAGCAGCTTAGCGGGGTCGTCAGGGGCAAGAGAAGCTTTCTTT CASSLAGSSGAREAFF
TRBJ1-1 TRBV9 NA TRBD1 TGTGCCAGCAGCGTGGGACAGGGGCTTAAGAACACTGAAGCTTTCTTT CASSVGQGLKNTEAFF
TRBJ2-7 TRBV7-2 NA TRBD2 TGTGCCAGCAGCCCGTATACTCTAGCGGGAGTCGCCTACGAGCAGTACTTC CASSPYTLAGVAYEQYF
TRBJ2-7 TRBV5-1 NA TRBD1 TGCGCCAGCAGCTTGGGAGGGACAGGCATGTACGAGCAGTACTTC CASSLGGTGMYEQYF
TRBJ1-3 TRBV6-1 NA TRBD1 TGTGCCAGCAGTGAAGCTCGGACAGGTAGTGGAAACACCATATATTTT CASSEARTGSGNTIYF
TRBJ2-3 TRBV7-6 NA TRBD2 TGTGCCAGCAGCTGGGCGGGGGGGCCTCGGGATACGCAGTATTTT CASSWAGGPRDTQYF
TRBJ2-2 TRBV4-3 NA NA TGCGCCAGCAGCCAAGACAGGGTAAAAACCGGGGAGCTGTTTTTT CASSQDRVKTGELFF
TRBJ2-6 TRBV4-3 NA TRBD1 TGCGCCAGCAGCCAACCGCAGGGGGCTGGGGCCAACGTCCTGACTTTC CASSQPQGAGANVLTF
TRBJ2-3 TRBV9 NA NA TGTGCCAGCAGCCCCCAGGTGTCAGATACGCAGTATTTT CASSPQVSDTQYF
TRBJ2-1 TRBV4-2 NA TRBD2 TGTGCCAGCAGCCAACCGGGGGGAGGGACTAGCGGGGCAGATGAGCAGTTCTTC CASSQPGGGTSGADEQFF
TRBJ2-3 TRBV9 few NA TGTGCCAGCAGCGCTTCTGGACAGATCTACACAGATACGCAGTATTTT CASSASGQIYTDTQYF
TRBJ2-7 TRBV6-5 NA NA TGTGCCAGCAGTTACAACAGGGCCCACTACGAGCAGTACTTC CASSYNRAHYEQYF
TRBJ2-1 TRBV19 NA TRBD2 TGTGCCAGTAGTGGGACTAGCGCCTACAATGAGCAGTTCTTC CASSGTSAYNEQFF